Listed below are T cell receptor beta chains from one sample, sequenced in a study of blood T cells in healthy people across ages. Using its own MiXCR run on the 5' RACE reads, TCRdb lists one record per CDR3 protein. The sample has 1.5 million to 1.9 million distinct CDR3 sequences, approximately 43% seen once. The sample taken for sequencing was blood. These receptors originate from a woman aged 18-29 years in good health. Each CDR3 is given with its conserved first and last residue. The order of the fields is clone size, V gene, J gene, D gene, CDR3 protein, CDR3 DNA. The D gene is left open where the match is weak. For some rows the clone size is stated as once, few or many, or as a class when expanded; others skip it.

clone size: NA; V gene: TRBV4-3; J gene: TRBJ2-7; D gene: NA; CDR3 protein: CASSSTLDINSYEQYF; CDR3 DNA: TGCGCCAGTAGCTCAACACTAGACATAAACTCCTACGAGCAGTACTTC
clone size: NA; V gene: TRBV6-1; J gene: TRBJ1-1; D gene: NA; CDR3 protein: CASSVHTTEAFF; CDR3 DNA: TGTGCCAGCAGTGTTCACACTACTGAAGCTTTCTTT
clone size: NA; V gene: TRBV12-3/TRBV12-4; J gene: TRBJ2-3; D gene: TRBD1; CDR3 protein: CASSLRDRGDTQYF; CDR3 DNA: TGTGCCAGCAGTTTAAGGGACAGGGGAGATACGCAGTATTTT
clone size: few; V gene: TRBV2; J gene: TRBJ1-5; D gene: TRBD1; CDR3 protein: CATRQGLNQPQHF; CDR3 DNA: TGTGCCACCCGACAGGGCCTCAATCAGCCCCAGCATTTT
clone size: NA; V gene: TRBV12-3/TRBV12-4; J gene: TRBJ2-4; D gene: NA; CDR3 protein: CASSSLREMGNIQYF; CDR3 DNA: TGTGCCAGCAGTTCCCTCAGGGAAATGGGGAACATTCAGTACTTC
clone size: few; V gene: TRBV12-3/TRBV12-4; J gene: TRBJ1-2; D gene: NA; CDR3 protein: CASGQGTSANYGYTF; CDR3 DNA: TGTGCCAGCGGCCAAGGGACATCAGCTAACTATGGCTACACCTTC
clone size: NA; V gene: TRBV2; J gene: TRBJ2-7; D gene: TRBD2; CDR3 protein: CATSEESGRGYEQYF; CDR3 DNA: TGTGCCACCAGTGAGGAAAGCGGGAGAGGCTACGAGCAGTACTTC
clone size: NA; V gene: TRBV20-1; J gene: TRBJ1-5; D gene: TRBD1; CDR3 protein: CSASLDRVGQPQHF; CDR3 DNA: TGCAGTGCTAGCTTGGACAGGGTAGGGCAGCCCCAGCATTTT
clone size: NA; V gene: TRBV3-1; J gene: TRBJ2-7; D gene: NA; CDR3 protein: CASSQPGGKSSYEQYF; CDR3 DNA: TGTGCCAGCAGCCAGCCTGGAGGGAAGAGCTCCTACGAGCAGTACTTC
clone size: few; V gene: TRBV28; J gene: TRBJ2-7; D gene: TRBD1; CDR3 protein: CASSLMGQVIPYEQYF; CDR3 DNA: TGTGCCAGCAGTCTGATGGGACAGGTCATACCCTACGAGCAGTACTTC
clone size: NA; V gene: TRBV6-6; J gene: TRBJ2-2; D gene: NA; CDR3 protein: CASSYSRQTGELFF; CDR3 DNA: TGTGCCAGCAGTTACTCTCGGCAGACCGGGGAGCTGTTTTTT
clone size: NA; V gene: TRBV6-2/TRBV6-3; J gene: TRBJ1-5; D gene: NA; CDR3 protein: CASAQFPSTQPQHF; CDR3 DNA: TGTGCCAGCGCGCAGTTCCCAAGCACTCAGCCCCAGCATTTT
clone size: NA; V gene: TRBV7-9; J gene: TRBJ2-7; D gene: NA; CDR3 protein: CASSLAGDIYEQYF; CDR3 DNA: TGTGCCAGCAGCTTGGCGGGTGACATCTACGAGCAGTACTTC
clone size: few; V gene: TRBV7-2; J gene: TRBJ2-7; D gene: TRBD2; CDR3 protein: CASSLAGFSGRAIGYEQYF; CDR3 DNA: TGTGCCAGCAGCTTAGCTGGGTTCAGCGGGAGGGCCATAGGATACGAGCAGTACTTC
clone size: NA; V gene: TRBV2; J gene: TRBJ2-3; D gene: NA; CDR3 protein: CASREDTDTQYF; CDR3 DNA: TGTGCCAGCAGGGAAGACACAGATACGCAGTATTTT
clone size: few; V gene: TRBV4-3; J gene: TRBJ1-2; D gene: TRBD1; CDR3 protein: CASSPGTGERANYGYTF; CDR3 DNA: TGCGCCAGCAGCCCAGGGACAGGGGAAAGAGCTAACTATGGCTACACCTTC
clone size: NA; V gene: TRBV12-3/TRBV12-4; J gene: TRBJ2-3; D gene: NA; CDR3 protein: CASTITTGDTQYF; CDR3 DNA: TGTGCCAGCACCATCACGACTGGAGATACGCAGTATTTT
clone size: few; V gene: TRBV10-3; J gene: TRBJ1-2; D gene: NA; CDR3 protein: CAISESPSTENYGYTF; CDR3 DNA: TGTGCCATCAGTGAGTCTCCCTCGACAGAGAACTATGGCTACACCTTC
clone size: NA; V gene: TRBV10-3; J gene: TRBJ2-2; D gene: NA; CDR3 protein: CAIGGHTTGELFF; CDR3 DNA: TGTGCCATCGGAGGACACACCACCGGGGAGCTGTTTTTT
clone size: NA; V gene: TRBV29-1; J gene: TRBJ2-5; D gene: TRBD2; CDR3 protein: CSVEAPGREETQYF; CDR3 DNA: TGCAGCGTTGAAGCTCCTGGGAGGGAAGAGACCCAGTACTTC
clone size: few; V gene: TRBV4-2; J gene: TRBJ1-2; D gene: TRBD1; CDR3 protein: CASSRSGTGVGYGYTF; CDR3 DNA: TGTGCCAGCAGCCGGTCCGGGACAGGGGTAGGATATGGCTACACCTTC
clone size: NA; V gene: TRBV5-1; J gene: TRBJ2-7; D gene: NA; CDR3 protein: CASSTGTDYNEQYF; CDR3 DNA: TGCGCCAGCAGCACTGGGACCGACTACAATGAGCAGTACTTC
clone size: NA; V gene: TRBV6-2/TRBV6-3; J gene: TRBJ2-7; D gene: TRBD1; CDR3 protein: CASSPPGQGYNEQYF; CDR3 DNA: TGTGCCAGCAGTCCACCGGGACAGGGATACAATGAGCAGTACTTC
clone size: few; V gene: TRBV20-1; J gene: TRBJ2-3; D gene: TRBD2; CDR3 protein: CSASLLSGILTDTQYF; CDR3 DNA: TGCAGTGCTAGCCTCCTTAGCGGGATCCTCACAGATACGCAGTATTTT
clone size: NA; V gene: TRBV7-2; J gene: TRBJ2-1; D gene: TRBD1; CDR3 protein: CASSLSRQGAIGEQFF; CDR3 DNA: TGTGCCAGCAGCTTATCGCGACAGGGGGCTATCGGTGAGCAGTTCTTC
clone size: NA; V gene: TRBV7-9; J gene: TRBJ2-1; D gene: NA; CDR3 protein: CASSFETQGDEQFF; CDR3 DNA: TGTGCCAGCAGCTTTGAGACCCAGGGCGATGAGCAGTTCTTC
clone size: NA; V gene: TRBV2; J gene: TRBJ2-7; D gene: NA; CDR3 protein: CASSEGAFSYEQYF; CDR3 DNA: TGTGCCAGCAGTGAAGGAGCGTTCTCCTACGAGCAGTACTTC
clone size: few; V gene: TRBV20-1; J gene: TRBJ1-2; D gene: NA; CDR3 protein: CSARDTAHWGYTF; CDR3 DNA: TGCAGTGCTAGAGATACGGCACATTGGGGCTACACCTTC
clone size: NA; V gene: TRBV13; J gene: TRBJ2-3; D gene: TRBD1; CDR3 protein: CASSSRDSYTADTQYF; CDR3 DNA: TGTGCCAGCAGCAGCCGGGACAGCTACACCGCAGATACGCAGTATTTT
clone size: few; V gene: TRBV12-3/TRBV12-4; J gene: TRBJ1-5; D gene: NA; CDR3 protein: CASSLGGGGSNQPQHF; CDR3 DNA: TGTGCCAGCAGTTTAGGTGGGGGGGGTAGCAATCAGCCCCAGCATTTT
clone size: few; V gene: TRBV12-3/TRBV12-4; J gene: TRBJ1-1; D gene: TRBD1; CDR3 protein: CASSPMGQITEAFF; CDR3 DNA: TGTGCCAGCAGTCCTATGGGACAGATCACTGAAGCTTTCTTT
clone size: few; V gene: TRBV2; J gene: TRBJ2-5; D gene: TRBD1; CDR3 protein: CASSEAPGTAQETQYF; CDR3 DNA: TGTGCCAGCAGTGAAGCGCCAGGGACAGCACAAGAGACCCAGTACTTC
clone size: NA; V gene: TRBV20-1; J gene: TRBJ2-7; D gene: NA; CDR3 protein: CSAISGPLGAYEQYF; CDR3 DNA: TGCAGTGCCATCTCCGGCCCTTTGGGGGCTTACGAGCAGTACTTC
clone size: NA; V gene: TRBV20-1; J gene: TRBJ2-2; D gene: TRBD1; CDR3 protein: CNGTVKAGELFF; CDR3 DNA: TGCAATGGGACAGTGAAGGCCGGGGAGCTGTTTTTT
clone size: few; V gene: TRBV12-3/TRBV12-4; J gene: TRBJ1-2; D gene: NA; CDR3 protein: CASLGGIVDYGYTF; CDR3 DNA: TGTGCCAGCTTGGGTGGGATAGTTGACTATGGCTACACCTTC
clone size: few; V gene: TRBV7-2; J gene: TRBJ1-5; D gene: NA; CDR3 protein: CASSSDSSNQPQHF; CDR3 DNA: TGTGCCAGCAGTTCGGACAGTAGCAATCAGCCCCAGCATTTT
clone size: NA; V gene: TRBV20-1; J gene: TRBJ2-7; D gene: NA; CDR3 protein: CSAPHSYEQYF; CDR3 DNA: TGCAGTGCTCCCCACTCCTACGAGCAGTACTTC
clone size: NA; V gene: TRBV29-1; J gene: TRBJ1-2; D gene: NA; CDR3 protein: CSGGEGGGYTF; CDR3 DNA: TGCAGCGGAGGGGAGGGAGGGGGCTACACCTTC
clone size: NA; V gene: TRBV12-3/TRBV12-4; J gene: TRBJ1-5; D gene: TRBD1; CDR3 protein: CASGDRESNQPQHF; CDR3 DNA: TGTGCCAGCGGGGACAGGGAAAGCAATCAGCCCCAGCATTTT
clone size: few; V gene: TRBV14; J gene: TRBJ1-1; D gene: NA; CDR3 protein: CASSPNRYTTEAFF; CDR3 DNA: TGTGCCAGCAGCCCCAACAGGTACACCACTGAAGCTTTCTTT
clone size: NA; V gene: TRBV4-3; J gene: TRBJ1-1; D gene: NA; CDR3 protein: CASSQDPVMNTEAFF; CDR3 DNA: TGCGCCAGCAGCCAAGATCCCGTTATGAACACTGAAGCTTTCTTT
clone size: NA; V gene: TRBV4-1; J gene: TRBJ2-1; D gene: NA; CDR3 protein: CASSQGPRREQYQETQFF; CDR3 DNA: TGCGCCAGCAGCCAAGGTCCTCGGAGAGAACAGTACCAAGAGACCCAGTTCTTC
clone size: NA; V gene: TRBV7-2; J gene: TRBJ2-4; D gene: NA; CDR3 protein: CASSPLSGEQYF; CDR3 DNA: TGTGCCAGCAGTCCATTGTCCGGAGAGCAGTACTTC
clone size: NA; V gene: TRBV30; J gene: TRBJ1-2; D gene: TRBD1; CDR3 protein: CAWSLQGAEGYTF; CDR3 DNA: TGTGCCTGGAGTCTACAGGGGGCTGAAGGCTACACCTTC
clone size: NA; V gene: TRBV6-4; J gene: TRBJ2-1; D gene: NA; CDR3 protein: CASSDGGESNEQFF; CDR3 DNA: TGTGCCAGCAGTGACGGAGGGGAAAGCAATGAGCAGTTCTTC
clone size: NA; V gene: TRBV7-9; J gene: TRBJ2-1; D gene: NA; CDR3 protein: CASSSLQGLGNEQFF; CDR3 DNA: TGTGCCAGCAGCTCCCTACAGGGTCTCGGGAATGAGCAGTTCTTC
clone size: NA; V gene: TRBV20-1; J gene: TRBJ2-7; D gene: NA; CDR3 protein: CSARGTGSSYNEQYF; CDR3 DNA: TGCAGTGCTAGAGGTACAGGGAGCTCCTACAATGAGCAGTACTTC
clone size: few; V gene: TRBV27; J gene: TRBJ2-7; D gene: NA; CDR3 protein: CASSLSPTVYEQYF; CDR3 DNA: TGTGCCAGCAGTTTATCCCCTACCGTGTACGAGCAGTACTTC
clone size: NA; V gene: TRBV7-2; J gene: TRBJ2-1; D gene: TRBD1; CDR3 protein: CASSLRDRGFRVRNEQFF; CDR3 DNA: TGTGCCAGCAGCCTCCGGGACAGGGGGTTTAGAGTGAGGAATGAGCAGTTCTTC
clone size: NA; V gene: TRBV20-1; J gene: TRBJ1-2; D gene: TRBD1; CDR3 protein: CSARQRGHYGYTF; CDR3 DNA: TGCAGTGCTAGGCAGAGGGGGCACTATGGCTACACCTTC
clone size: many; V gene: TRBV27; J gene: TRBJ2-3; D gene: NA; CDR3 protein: CASSLWETDTQYF; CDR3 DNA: TGTGCCAGCAGTTTATGGGAGACAGATACGCAGTATTTT
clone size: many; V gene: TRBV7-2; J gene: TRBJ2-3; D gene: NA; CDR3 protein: CASSRDYGTDTQYF; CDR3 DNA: TGTGCCAGCAGCCGCGATTATGGCACAGATACGCAGTATTTT
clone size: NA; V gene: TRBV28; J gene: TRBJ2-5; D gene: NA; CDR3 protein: CASSFGTSQETQYF; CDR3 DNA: TGTGCCAGCAGTTTTGGAACGAGCCAAGAGACCCAGTACTTC
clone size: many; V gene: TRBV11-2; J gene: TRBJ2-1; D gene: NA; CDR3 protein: CASSLDVSSYNEQFF; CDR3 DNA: TGTGCCAGCAGCTTAGACGTTAGCTCCTACAATGAGCAGTTCTTC
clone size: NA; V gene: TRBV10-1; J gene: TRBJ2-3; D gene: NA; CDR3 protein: CASRPEASTDTQYF; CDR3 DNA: TGCGCCAGCAGGCCCGAGGCCAGCACAGATACGCAGTATTTT
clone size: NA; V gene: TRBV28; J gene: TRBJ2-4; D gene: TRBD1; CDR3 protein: CASSGDLGQRDIQYF; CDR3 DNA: TGTGCCAGCAGTGGTGACTTGGGACAGAGGGACATTCAGTACTTC
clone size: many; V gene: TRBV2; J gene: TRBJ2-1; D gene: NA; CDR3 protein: CASSSVGDNEQFF; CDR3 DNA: TGTGCCAGCAGTTCAGTGGGAGACAATGAGCAGTTCTTC